The clone carrying this T cell receptor beta chain was counted a single time. Its target is unknown. The sample belongs to a study of CD8 T cells in ankylosing spondylitis. Quantitative barcoded 5'-RACE was used to prepare TCR beta libraries. TCRdb passed the 5' RACE reads through MiXCR, listing each CDR3 protein once. Of approximately 350,000 distinct CDR3 sequences in the sample, roughly 14% are singletons; the top ten hold 0.85% to 1.4%. The CDR3 has 15 residues. Looked up from germline, CDR1 is LGHDT and CDR2 is YNNKEL (reference sequence). V was clipped by 6 bases and J by 5 bases, with 19 bases between them. Notes on the study in general: Within ankylosing spondylitis blood, a TCR beta motif made up of under 10 highly homologous variants appeared to be characteristic. Disease-linked clones, CD8+, were relatively rare in peripheral blood.

This chain links TRBV3-1 with TRBJ2-5, with D perhaps TRBD1 or TRBD2 (5 bases each). This receptor was obtained from a male donor with ankylosing spondylitis or in good health (not recorded which). Material: blood, either unsorted or a sorted T cell fraction (not recorded which). The CDR3 DNA sequence: TGTGCCAGCAGTCGACAGAGGGGTTATGACGAGACCCAGTACTTC. It specifies CASSRQRGYDETQYF.